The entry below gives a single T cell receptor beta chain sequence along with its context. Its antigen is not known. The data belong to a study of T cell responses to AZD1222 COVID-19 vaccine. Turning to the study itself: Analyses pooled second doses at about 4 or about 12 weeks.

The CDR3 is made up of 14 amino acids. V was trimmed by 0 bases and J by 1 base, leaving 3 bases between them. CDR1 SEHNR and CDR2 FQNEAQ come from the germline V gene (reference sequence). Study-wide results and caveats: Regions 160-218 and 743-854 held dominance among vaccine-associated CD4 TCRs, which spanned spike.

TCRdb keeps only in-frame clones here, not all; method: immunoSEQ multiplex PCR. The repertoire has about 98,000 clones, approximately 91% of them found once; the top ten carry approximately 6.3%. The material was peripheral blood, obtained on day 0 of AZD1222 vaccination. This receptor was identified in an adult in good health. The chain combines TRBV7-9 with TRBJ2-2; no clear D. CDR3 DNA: TGTGCCAGCAGCTTAGCGCGGAACACCGGGGAGCTGTTTTTT. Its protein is CASSLARNTGELFF.